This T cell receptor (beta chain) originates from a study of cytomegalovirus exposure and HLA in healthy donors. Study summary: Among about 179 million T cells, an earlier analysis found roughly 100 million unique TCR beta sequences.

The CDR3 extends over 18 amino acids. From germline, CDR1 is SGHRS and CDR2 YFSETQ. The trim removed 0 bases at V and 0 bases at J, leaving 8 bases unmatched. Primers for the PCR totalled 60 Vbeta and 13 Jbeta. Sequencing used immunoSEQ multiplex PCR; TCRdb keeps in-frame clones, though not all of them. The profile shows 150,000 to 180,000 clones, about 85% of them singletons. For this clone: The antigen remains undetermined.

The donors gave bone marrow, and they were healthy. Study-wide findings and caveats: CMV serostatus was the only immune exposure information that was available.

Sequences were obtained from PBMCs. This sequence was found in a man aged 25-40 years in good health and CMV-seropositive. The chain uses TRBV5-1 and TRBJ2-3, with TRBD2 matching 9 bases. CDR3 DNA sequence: TGCGCCAGCAGCTTGGGGCCAGCGGGGGGCCTTAGCACAGATACGCAGTATTTT. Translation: CASSLGPAGGLSTDTQYF.